The 5 T cell receptor beta chains presented below share a single source sample, sequenced in a study of T cell responses to AZD1222 COVID-19 vaccine. This table comes from immunoSEQ multiplex PCR, and its TCRdb copy is limited to in-frame clones, with some not included. The sample includes 80,000 or so clones, about 90% of them seen just once. Sample: peripheral blood, taken on day 0 of AZD1222 vaccination. The source is an adult in good health.

J is TRBJ1-1 and V is TRBV7-2; D is unresolved. This CDR3 comprises 14 residues. The V gene's germline CDR1 is SGHTA and CDR2 FQGNSA. Trimming left V 0 bases short and J 1 base short, with 6 bases between. The CDR3 reads CASSLARANTEAFF. The CDR3 DNA is TGTGCCAGCAGCTTAGCACGCGCGAACACTGAAGCTTTCTTT.

The chain couples TRBV7-3 to TRBJ1-1; 9 nucleotides align to TRBD1. Germline trimming cut 0 bases from V and 0 bases from J; bases unmatched to any gene: 2. Per the germline V gene, CDR1 is SGHTA and CDR2 is FQGTGA. The CDR3 has 16 amino acids. For the CDR3, the DNA is TGTGCCAGCAGCTTAACCGGGACAGGGCTGAACACTGAAGCTTTCTTT. Its translation: CASSLTGTGLNTEAFF. Variable domain in full (rest from reference TRBV7-3 and TRBJ1-1): GAGVSQTPSNKVTEKGKYVELRCDPISGHTALYWYRQSLGQGPEFLIYFQGTGAADDSGLPNDRFFAVRPEGSVSTLKIQRTERGDSAVYLCASSLTGTGLNTEAFFGQGTRLTVV.

The J gene is TRBJ2-1, the V gene TRBV18; 9 bases fit TRBD1. CDR1 is KGHSH and CDR2 is LQKENI in the germline V gene. Trimming cost V 4 bases and J 15 bases; bases outside gene matches: 4. The CDR3 length is 11 residues. Here the CDR3 reads CASSLGTGWFF. The CDR3 DNA is TGTGCCAGCTCACTTGGGACAGGGTGGTTCTTC.

The CDR3 sequence: CASSQGALSDEQFF. CDR3 bases: TGTGCCAGCAGCCAAGGAGCCTTGAGCGATGAGCAGTTCTTC. The chain has TRBV3-1 (or the pseudogene TRBV3-2) and TRBJ2-1; no reliable D call. Germline V gene lookup returns CDR1 LGHDT and CDR2 YNNKEL (reference sequence). Trimming shortened V by 1 base and J by 8 bases, and 12 bases separated the two germline ends. The CDR3 has 14 amino acids.

This clone appeared a few times. The rearrangement links TRBV2 to TRBJ2-7; D call uncertain. The CDR3 contains 13 residues. Germline assignment: CDR1 SNHLY and CDR2 FYNNEI. The CDR3 bases are TGTGCTACGCAACCACCCTTTGCCTACGAGCAGTACTTC. Protein product: CATQPPFAYEQYF.